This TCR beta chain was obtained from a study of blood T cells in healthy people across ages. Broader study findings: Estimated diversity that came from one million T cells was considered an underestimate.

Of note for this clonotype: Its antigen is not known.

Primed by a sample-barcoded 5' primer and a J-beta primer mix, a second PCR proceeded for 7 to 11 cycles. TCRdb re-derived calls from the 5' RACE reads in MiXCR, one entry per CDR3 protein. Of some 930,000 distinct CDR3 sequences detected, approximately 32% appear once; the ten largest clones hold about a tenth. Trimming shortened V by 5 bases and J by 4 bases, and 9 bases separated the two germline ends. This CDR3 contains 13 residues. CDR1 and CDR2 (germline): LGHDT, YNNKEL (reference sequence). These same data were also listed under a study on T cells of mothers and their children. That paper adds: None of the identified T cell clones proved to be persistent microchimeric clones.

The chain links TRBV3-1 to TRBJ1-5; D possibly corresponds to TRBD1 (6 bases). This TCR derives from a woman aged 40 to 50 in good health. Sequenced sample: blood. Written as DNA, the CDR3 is TGTGCCAGCAGCGACGGACAGAATCAGCCCCAGCATTTT. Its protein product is CASSDGQNQPQHF.